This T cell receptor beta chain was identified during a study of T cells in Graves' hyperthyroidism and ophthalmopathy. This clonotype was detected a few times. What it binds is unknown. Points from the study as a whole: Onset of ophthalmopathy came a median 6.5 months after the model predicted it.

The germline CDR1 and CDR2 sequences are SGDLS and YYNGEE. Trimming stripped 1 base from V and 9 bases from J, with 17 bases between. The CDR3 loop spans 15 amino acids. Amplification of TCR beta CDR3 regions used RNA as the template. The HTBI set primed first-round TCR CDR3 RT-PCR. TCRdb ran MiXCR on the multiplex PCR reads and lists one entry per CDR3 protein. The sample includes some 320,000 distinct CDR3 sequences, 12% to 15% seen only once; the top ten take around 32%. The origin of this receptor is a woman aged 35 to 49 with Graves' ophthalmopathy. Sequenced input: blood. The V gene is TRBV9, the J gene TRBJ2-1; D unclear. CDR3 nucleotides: TGTGCCAGCAGCGTAACAGATAAGATTTGGGGTGAGCAGTTCTTC. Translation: CASSVTDKIWGEQFF.